This T cell receptor (beta chain) was recovered during a study of blood T cell repertoires in COVID-19 (dated by TCRdb to 2020 to 2022). For the wider study: Samples from collaborators originated in the United States, Italy and Spain and spanned both the acute and convalescent phases of COVID-19. The material from the prospective study consisted of cDNA or gDNA derived from T cells, B-cell-depleted T cells, or PBMCs. The dataset comprised deeply sampled blood TCRbeta repertoires from subjects exposed to, actively infected with, or recovered from COVID-19. A freely available public database, intended as a resource for researchers studying the immune response to SARS-CoV-2, is where the repertoires were released. Samples were obtained from the ongoing ImmuneRACE study (first 160 participants) and from 950 to 1,500 subjects provided by 6 global collaborators. A de-identified subject ID, COVID-19 status, age in years and sex were almost always included in the sample metadata. HLA class I and class II types, where available, came from metadata supplied by the sample provider rather than from assay-based typing. Overall study outcomes, separate from this receptor: How much clinical and demographic metadata was included differed by source and by participant, and the metadata was provided uncurated.

About this clone: Which antigen it targets is not known. No base quality values were provided; no much bigger clone lies one nucleotide off.

TCRbeta CDR3 regions were amplified from genomic DNA using the immunoSEQ Assay, a bias-controlled multiplex PCR. Per the authors' processing: Within the assay, amplification of reference gene primers was used to estimate how many nucleated cells each sample contained. To quantify the absolute abundance of each unique TCRbeta CDR3 rearrangement, sequence reads were collapsed and filtered. For each sample, productive Simpson clonality was calculated as the square root of Simpson's diversity index over productive rearrangements. Not all clones reach the TCRdb copy of this immuneACCESS table, which keeps in-frame sequences only. Checked studies attribute under half of the gap to unresolved V genes and leave the rest unexplained. The V and J calls and clone size are taken from that table; D and trimming were inferred from the DNA. In all, the sample holds some 350,000 clones, and approximately 92% of those were seen once. The ten top clones hold roughly 1% of the sample.

There are 17 amino acids in the CDR3, from cysteine to phenylalanine inclusive. Left in the record is the CDR3 DNA by itself, 51 bases read in frame from the first base. Reading the germline V gene (reference sequence) gives CDR1 MNHEY and CDR2 SMNVEV. V loses 0 bases at its end and J loses 4 bases; junction bases beyond the gene matches: 6. In the prospective study, participants were roughly 18 to 95 years old, resided in about two dozen geographic areas of the United States, and were enrolled through a virtual design. In the prospective study, participants were assigned to cohorts based on the clinical history participants reported in a screening survey and a study questionnaire. ImmuneRACE Cohort 3 recovered participants were defined by two consecutive negative NP/OP PCR tests, healthcare professional clearance, or symptom resolution. In the prospective study, mobile phlebotomists collected whole blood, serum and a nasopharyngeal or oropharyngeal swab from each participant. Over an approximately 2-month period, participants in the prospective study had the option of providing additional blood draws and questionnaires. Before DNA extraction, blood samples from the prospective study were shipped at room temperature or frozen.

The chain links TRBV27 with TRBJ2-7; TRBD2 matches 13 bases in the middle. The TCR sequence derives from a man between 18 and 29 years old who had recovered from COVID-19. The sequenced material came from PBMCs or T cells enriched from blood (not recorded which). CDR3 reads: CASSLSRLAGGVYEQYF. The DNA sequence reads TGTGCCAGCAGTTTATCCAGACTAGCGGGAGGCGTATACGAGCAGTACTTC.